This is a list of T cell receptor beta chains from one sample in a study of glioma-infiltrating T cells. MiXCR, run by TCRdb on the multiplex PCR reads, gives a single entry per CDR3 protein. The sample carries 44,000 or so distinct CDR3 sequences, 20% to 25% recorded once. Input material: glioma tissue, nonneoplastic brain tissue, or PBMCs (not recorded which). These receptors all stem from a human donor with low-grade glioma or glioblastoma, undergoing nonglioma brain surgery, or in good health (not recorded which). Each CDR3 is given with its conserved first and last residue. D genes are given only for firm matches. Part of the rows lack a size; the others show once, few, many or a class for expanded clones.

D	V	size	length	J	CDR3	DNA
TRBD2	TRBV4-2	once	17	TRBJ2-3	CASSLTGTSGFTDTQYF	TGTGCCAGCAGCCTGACCGGGACTAGCGGATTCACAGATACGCAGTATTTT
.	TRBV11-3	many	13	TRBJ1-1	CASSTTGNTEAFF	TGTGCCAGCAGCACTACAGGGAACACTGAAGCTTTCTTT
.	TRBV12-3/TRBV12-4	.	13	TRBJ2-5	CASSLRGEEAQYF	TGTGCCAGCAGTTTACGGGGCGAGGAGGCCCAGTACTTC
.	TRBV20-1	many	14	TRBJ2-1	CSAGETGSYNEQFF	TGCAGTGCTGGTGAGACAGGATCCTACAATGAGCAGTTCTTC
TRBD1	TRBV6-1	.	14	TRBJ2-7	CARTDRGLSYEPYF	TGTGCCCGCACCGACAGGGGGCTATCCTACGAGCCGTACTTC
.	TRBV6-1	many	11	TRBJ2-2	CASRISGELFF	TGTGCCAGCAGAATCAGCGGGGAGCTGTTTTTT
.	TRBV7-6	many	13	TRBJ1-1	CASSLGPRTEAFF	TGTGCCAGCAGCTTAGGCCCTAGGACTGAAGCTTTCTTT
.	TRBV20-1	many	15	TRBJ2-7	CSARKTEDGPYEQYF	TGCAGTGCTAGAAAAACCGAAGACGGACCCTACGAGCAGTACTTC
TRBD2	TRBV5-5	few	17	TRBJ2-2	CASSLYLAGANTGELFF	TGTGCCAGCAGCTTGTATCTAGCGGGGGCGAACACCGGGGAGCTGTTTTTT
TRBD1	TRBV19	many	13	TRBJ2-5	CASRDRVVETQYF	TGTGCCAGTAGGGACAGGGTCGTAGAGACCCAGTACTTC
.	TRBV4-2	many	16	TRBJ1-3	CASSQDVKVLLDTIYF	TGTGCCAGCAGCCAAGATGTAAAGGTTTTGCTAGACACCATATATTTT
.	TRBV18	many	14	TRBJ2-1	CASSPAGRGDEQFF	TGTGCCAGCTCACCAGCAGGGCGCGGTGATGAGCAGTTCTTC
TRBD2	TRBV20-1	many	17	TRBJ2-7	CSARGAFGRAGTYEQYF	TGCAGTGCTAGAGGCGCCTTTGGGAGGGCCGGTACCTACGAGCAGTACTTC
TRBD2	TRBV5-1	.	16	TRBJ2-3	CASSWPQRGTTDTQYF	TGCGCCAGCAGCTGGCCGCAGCGGGGGACCACAGATACGCAGTATTTT
TRBD2	TRBV20-1	.	13	TRBJ2-3	CSGWTSGTDTQYF	TGCAGTGGGTGGACTAGCGGCACAGATACGCAGTATTTT
.	TRBV16	many	15	TRBJ1-1	CASSPSAGVNTEAFF	TGTGCCAGCAGCCCTTCCGCAGGTGTAAACACTGAAGCTTTCTTT
.	TRBV2	many	17	TRBJ1-6	CASSASQGSSYNSPLHF	TGTGCCAGCAGTGCTTCCCAAGGGAGCTCCTATAATTCACCCCTCCACTTT
.	TRBV2	many	16	TRBJ1-2	CASNRARTLSNYGYTF	TGTGCCAGCAACAGAGCCCGGACACTATCTAACTATGGCTACACCTTC
.	TRBV4-2	many	18	TRBJ2-3	CASSLTSPVQGGTDTQYF	TGTGCCAGCAGCCTTACTTCCCCGGTCCAGGGAGGCACAGATACGCAGTATTTT
.	TRBV5-1	many	15	TRBJ2-1	CASRLGTVSYNEQFF	TGCGCCAGCAGGCTCGGGACGGTCTCCTACAATGAGCAGTTCTTC
.	TRBV5-1	.	15	TRBJ2-7	CASTLGGGNGYERYF	TGCGCCAGCACCCTGGGGGGCGGGAACGGCTACGAGCGGTACTTC
.	TRBV29-1	many	11	TRBJ1-1	CSVGMGVIAFF	TGCAGCGTTGGAATGGGGGTTATAGCTTTCTTT
.	TRBV20-1	.	14	TRBJ1-1	CSARRMMMNTEAFF	TGCAGTGCTAGACGGATGATGATGAACACTGAAGCTTTCTTT
.	TRBV6-6	many	16	TRBJ2-1	CASSYKGSHPHNEQFF	TGTGCCAGCAGTTACAAAGGCTCCCACCCCCACAATGAGCAGTTCTTC
.	TRBV4-1	many	13	TRBJ1-1	CASSLDTGTEAFF	TGCGCCAGCAGCCTGGACACAGGCACTGAAGCTTTCTTT
TRBD2	TRBV12-3/TRBV12-4	many	14	TRBJ2-3	CASSSGANTDTQYF	TGTGCCAGCAGTAGCGGGGCCAACACAGATACGCAGTATTTT
.	TRBV11-2	.	16	TRBJ2-3	CASSPGEGGTTDTQYF	TGTGCCAGCAGCCCGGGGGAAGGCGGGACAACAGATACGCAGTATTTT
.	TRBV6-1	medium-sized	15	TRBJ1-6	CASRRQSSYNSPLHF	TGTGCCAGCAGGAGACAGTCCTCTTATAATTCACCCCTCCACTTT
TRBD1	TRBV5-1	.	14	TRBJ2-7	CASSFSGTGAEQYF	TGCGCCAGCAGCTTCTCCGGGACAGGGGCCGAGCAGTACTTC
.	TRBV28	.	13	TRBJ1-2	CASSTRDRDGYTF	TGTGCCAGCAGCACCCGAGACAGAGATGGCTACACCTTC
.	TRBV10-2	.	13	TRBJ1-1	CASRPTQNTEAFF	TGCGCCAGCAGACCCACACAGAACACTGAAGCTTTCTTT
TRBD1	TRBV5-6	few	15	TRBJ2-1	CASSLRFEGASEQFF	TGTGCCAGCAGCTTGAGGTTTGAGGGGGCTAGCGAGCAGTTCTTC
TRBD1	TRBV12-3/TRBV12-4	.	16	TRBJ2-3	CASRQDRGLWSDTQYF	TGTGCCAGCAGACAGGACAGGGGGCTATGGTCAGATACGCAGTATTTT
TRBD1	TRBV10-2	.	13	TRBJ1-1	CASRQGTNTEAFF	TGCGCCAGTAGACAGGGGACGAACACTGAAGCTTTCTTT